The T cell receptor beta chain under discussion was sequenced for a study of blood T cell repertoires in COVID-19. Study-wide context: Donors in the United States, Italy and Spain gave samples during acute or convalescent COVID-19.

Allocation to cohorts depended on clinical history reported by the participants. Only in-frame clones appear in the TCRdb table, and some are missing; sequencing was by immunoSEQ multiplex PCR. The sample has about 140,000 clones, 84% seen once. This CDR3 has 12 amino acids. Germline V lookup: CDR1 MDHEN, CDR2 SYDVKM. V was pared by 6 bases and J by 7 bases, with 12 bases between. The sequence derives from a man aged 40-55 years with acute COVID-19. The sequencing sample was made of PBMCs or T cells enriched from blood (not recorded which). This sequence joins TRBV28 and TRBJ1-2; D call uncertain. As DNA, the CDR3 is TGTGCCAGCAGCGGGAGGTTACGTGGCTACACCTTC. Protein: CASSGRLRGYTF.